This T cell receptor (beta chain) came from a study of cytomegalovirus exposure and HLA in healthy donors (dated by TCRdb to 2017 to 2019). About the full investigation: According to an earlier analysis of a few hundred of the donors, 200 million or so T cells yielded over 90 million unique TCR beta sequences and 250 to 350 Gb of sequence data. The number of donors typed differed by locus, with roughly 620-630 for A, B, C, DRB1 and DQB1, roughly 550 for DQA1, some 570 for DPA1, and some 470 for DPB1. Among the roughly 400 genotyped donors, more than 70% belonged to the genetic ancestry cluster associated with self-reported Caucasian donors. High-throughput TCR immunosequencing, statistical association of individual TCRs with disease status, and machine learning were combined to predict cytomegalovirus infection status. An earlier analysis of 500 to 750 of the donors applied high-throughput TCR beta sequencing to assess whether each TCR beta V gene segment acted as functional or pseudogenic. In a later genetic analysis, genome-wide SNP genotypes for about three fifths of the 666 donors were used, and that subset was treated as a discovery cohort. An early release covering about 600 HLA-typed donors comprised about 300 gigabases of sequencing data and around 86 million unique TCR sequences. The aim of the study was to test whether cataloging public T cell receptors could identify signatures of past pathogen exposure. To study patterns of TCR occurrence, a later analysis re-analyzed previously published TCR beta repertoires from around 700 donors and added high-resolution HLA genotyping. The T cell repertoires of about 700 subjects were profiled by immunosequencing and related to cytomegalovirus serostatus. A separate validation cohort of roughly 120 different subjects was used in addition to the approximately 700-subject first cohort. Both class I and class II loci were covered by HLA typing, at four-digit resolution. Rather than using new phenotypic data, the later analysis identified candidate immune exposures from TCR beta sequences and from how often those sequences occurred across donors. Alongside the repertoire data, information on donor age, sex, ethnicity and CMV serostatus was compiled. Roughly 5 DR-DQ haplotypes were handled as single units for association and clustering, since linkage in the cohort was strong. Every repertoire in the discovery cohort had been generated on one and the same sequencing platform. Among 300 to 450 genotyped donors of the cohort, an average of about 240,000 unique TCR beta nucleotide sequences were sequenced per donor, around a sixth of them non-productive.

Results and caveats for the whole study, not just this receptor: Broadly in line with IMGT annotations, most TCR beta V segments showed up in productive rearrangements about 87% or about 30% of the time in an earlier analysis of a few hundred of the donors. Some IMGT-functional V segments, including TRBV6-2 and TRBV6-3, could not be told apart with the 87-base-pair reads, so those segments were excluded. The study listed 170 or so TCR beta chains as associated with cytomegalovirus. Most TCR sequences were seen in very few donors, while some public TCRs were found in many individuals. When HLA alleles, especially DR and DQ, strongly co-occurred, attributing TCR associations to individual alleles was difficult. In a later analysis, TCR association rates were found to vary across HLA loci, with the most associated TCRs seen for DRB1 alleles and the fewest for HLA-C alleles. A later analysis found that HLA-associated TCR beta chains were more clonally expanded and had lower generation probabilities than equally common non-associated chains. A later genetic analysis reported fewer N-insertions in productive TCRs among donors in an Asian-associated ancestry cluster than the roughly 690-donor mean. Because counts were too low, seventeen rarely observed V segments, including chromosome 9 orphons, were excluded from the earlier analysis of 587 of the donors. CMV serostatus was the only immune exposure information available for the cohort. The classifier was reported to diagnose cytomegalovirus status with high specificity and sensitivity in both the original and validation cohorts. In a later analysis, most CMV-associated TCR beta chains were found to appear HLA-restricted, with HLA associations seemingly driven largely by CMV exposure. In this cohort, only TCR beta chains were sequenced, and detectable features were limited by the absence of alpha or paired-chain data. A later analysis associated about 17,000 TCR beta sequences with specific HLA alleles at a false discovery rate of 0.05. V-gene and J-gene trimming of TCR beta chains was associated with a missense DCLRE1C variant in a later genetic analysis, and the association was replicated in an independent cohort. Three of the identified cytomegalovirus-associated TCR beta chains were confirmed in vitro to be specific for cytomegalovirus antigens. HLA typing was unavailable for some donors at each locus, so association tests used only the typed subset. Linkage disequilibrium might explain the correlated functional status among segregating V segments, but an unknown experimental factor could not be excluded. A further reported finding was that TCR beta sequences accurately predicted the HLA-A and HLA-B alleles for most subjects in the first cohort. Sequencing depth was assumed to be roughly uniform across donors in the presence/absence analyses, though that assumption may not hold. A later analysis reported that several top co-occurrence clusters appeared linked to parvovirus B19, influenza, CMV and Epstein-Barr virus. The sequencing pipeline was judged likely to have produced a cluster of highly shared sequence variants as a technical artifact. According to the authors, the approach could potentially be generalized to other disease states and immunological phenotypes.

About this clone itself: Its antigen remains unidentified. Base qualities are not at hand, and no much larger clone is one base apart.

V is clipped by 2 bases and J by 12 bases, and the sequence between their germline boundaries is 11 bases long. Reading the germline V gene (reference sequence) gives CDR1 SEHNR and CDR2 FQNEAQ. From the cysteine through the phenylalanine, the CDR3 covers 12 amino acids. Solely the CDR3 DNA is kept, with 36 bases framed from the first base. The cohort consisted of approximately 690 healthy bone marrow donors. At the time of sampling, all cohort members were nominally healthy, though unrecorded immune exposures were likely present. The donor was CMV seronegative and belonged to the group of approximately 320 seronegative cohort members. Every donor gave a peripheral blood sample, and the peripheral blood mononuclear cells from that sample were used for TCR beta sequencing. Genomic DNA was extracted from the blood cell samples with the Qiagen DNeasy Blood Extraction Kit. The receptor library was made with the immunoSEQ multiplex PCR assay. A mixture of 60 forward primers for TCR Vbeta segments and 13 reverse primers for TCR Jbeta segments was used in the multiplex PCR. Amplification of the CDR3 region of rearranged TCR beta genes was performed with a multiplex PCR assay on genomic DNA. The amplified TCR beta libraries were sequenced on the Illumina HiSeq System as 87-base-pair reads. In the source study's methods: In a later analysis, tens of millions of unique TCR beta chains were counted across the 666 repertoires, and some 10 million of these chains were shared by at least two donors. Raw reads were error-corrected and collapsed into unique sequences by a nearest-neighbor algorithm in which closely related sequences were merged to remove PCR and sequencing errors. Alignment of CDR3 sequences to IMGT reference sequences was used to assign V, D and J gene segments. For a sequence to be retained, a match of at least six nucleotides was required to both a V gene segment and a J gene segment. A rearrangement was called productive if the CDR3 had no stop codons and remained in frame with V and J, and every other rearrangement was called non-productive. Following IMGT convention, CDR3 was defined as the stretch from the second conserved V-encoded cysteine to the conserved J-encoded phenylalanine. The earlier analysis of about 610 of the donors excluded sequences that lacked an unambiguous match to a single V gene segment. In an earlier analysis of 587 of the donors, V segments were called functional above 56.7% productive rearrangements and were called segregating when the between-donor standard deviation exceeded 5%. To diagnose cytomegalovirus status from the catalog of TCR beta chain sequences, a statistical classification framework was built. In a later analysis, TCR nucleotide sequences were compared against IMGT/GENE-DB human TR gene sequences so that V and J genes could be assigned. In a later analysis, CDR3 sequences and most-parsimonious VDJ recombination scenarios were assigned using the TCRdist pipeline. A later analysis defined each TCR beta chain by its CDR3 amino acid sequence plus V-gene family, and excluded reads lacking a unique V-gene family. A later analysis removed over 500 highly shared, low-generation-probability nucleotide sequences to deal with suspected cross-contamination and a sequencing artifact. A later analysis calculated a clonal expansion index for each public chain from normalized within-repertoire ranks of inferred template counts. Generation probabilities in a later analysis came from a VDJ recombination model fitted to out-of-frame rearrangements, and those results were checked against IGoR. In a later analysis, hypergeometric tests were used to score TCR-TCR, TCR-HLA and TCR-CMV co-occurrence, with a repertoire-size bias correction applied to TCR pairs. False discovery rates were estimated in a later analysis by permuting HLA or CMV assignments 20 times. In a later analysis, co-occurring TCRs were grouped using DBSCAN, with TCRdist sequence similarity added in when clustering inside HLA-allele-positive subsets. Repertoires with fewer than 30,000 or more than 120,000 public chains, plus five repertoires with anomalous nucleotide sharing, were excluded from co-occurrence clustering. The immuneACCESS repertoire file appears here via TCRdb, limited to in-frame rearrangements. These files lack a portion of the clones; in checked studies, under half of the deficit traces to unresolved V genes, and the cause of the others is not known. That table supplies the V and J calls and clone size; D and trimming were determined from the DNA. A total of over 150,000 clones appear in this sample, 70% to 80% of them only once. Jointly, the top ten make up roughly 1.3% of the sample.

The sequence was obtained from a woman aged 45-60 years in good health and CMV-seronegative. The sequencing input was PBMCs. The chain is encoded by TRBV7-9 joined to TRBJ2-1; the D gene assignment is ambiguous. The nucleotides read TGTGCCAGCAGCTTATATGTGTCGGGGCAGTTCTTC. The encoded protein is CASSLYVSGQFF. The full variable domain, completed from the reference TRBV7-9 and TRBJ2-1 proteins outside the CDR3, reads DTGVSQNPRHKITKRGQNVTFRCDPISEHNRLYWYRQTLGQGPEFLTYFQNEAQLEKSRLLSDRFSAERPKGSFSTLEIQRTEQGDSAMYLCASSLYVSGQFFGPGTRLTVL.